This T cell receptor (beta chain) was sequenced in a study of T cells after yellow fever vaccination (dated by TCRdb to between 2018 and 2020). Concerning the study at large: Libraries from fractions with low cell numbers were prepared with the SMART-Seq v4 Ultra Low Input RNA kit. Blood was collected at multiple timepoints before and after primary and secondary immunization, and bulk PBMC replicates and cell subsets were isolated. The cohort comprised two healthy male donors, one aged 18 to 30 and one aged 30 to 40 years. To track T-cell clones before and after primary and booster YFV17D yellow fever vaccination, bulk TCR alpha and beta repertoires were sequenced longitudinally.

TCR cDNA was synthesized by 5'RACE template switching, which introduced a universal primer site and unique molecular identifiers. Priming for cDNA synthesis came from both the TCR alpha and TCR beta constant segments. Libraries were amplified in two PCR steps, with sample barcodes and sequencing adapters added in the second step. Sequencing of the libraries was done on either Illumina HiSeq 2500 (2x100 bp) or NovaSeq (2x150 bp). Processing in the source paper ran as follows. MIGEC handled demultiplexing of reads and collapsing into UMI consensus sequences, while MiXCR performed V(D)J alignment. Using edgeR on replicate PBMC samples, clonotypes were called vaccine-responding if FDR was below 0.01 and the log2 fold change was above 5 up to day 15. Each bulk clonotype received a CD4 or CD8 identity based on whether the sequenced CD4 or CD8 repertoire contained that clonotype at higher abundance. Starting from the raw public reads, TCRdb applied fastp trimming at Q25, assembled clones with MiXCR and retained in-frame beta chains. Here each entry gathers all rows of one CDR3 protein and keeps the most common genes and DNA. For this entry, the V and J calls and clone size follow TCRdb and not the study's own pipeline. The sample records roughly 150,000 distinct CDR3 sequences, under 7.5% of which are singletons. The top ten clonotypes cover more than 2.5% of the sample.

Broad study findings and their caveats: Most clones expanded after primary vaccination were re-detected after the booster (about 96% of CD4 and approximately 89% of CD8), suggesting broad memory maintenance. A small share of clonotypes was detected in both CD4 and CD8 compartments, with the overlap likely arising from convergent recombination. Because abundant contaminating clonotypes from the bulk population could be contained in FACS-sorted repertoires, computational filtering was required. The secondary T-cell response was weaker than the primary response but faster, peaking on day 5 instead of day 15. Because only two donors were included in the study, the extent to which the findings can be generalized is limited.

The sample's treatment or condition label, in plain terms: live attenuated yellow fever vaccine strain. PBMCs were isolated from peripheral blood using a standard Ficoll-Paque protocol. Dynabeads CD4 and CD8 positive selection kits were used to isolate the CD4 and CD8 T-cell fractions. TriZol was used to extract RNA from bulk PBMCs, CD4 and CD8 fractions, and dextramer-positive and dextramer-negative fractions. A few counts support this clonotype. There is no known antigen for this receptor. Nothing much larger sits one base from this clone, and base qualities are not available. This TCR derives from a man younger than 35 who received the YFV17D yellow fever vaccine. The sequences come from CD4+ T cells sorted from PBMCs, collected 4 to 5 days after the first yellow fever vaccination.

The nucleotides read TGTGCCAGCAGTGCCCCCACAGGGGGATATAATTCACCCCTCCACTTT. It codes for CASSAPTGGYNSPLHF. The sequence is built from TRBV25-1 and TRBJ1-6, with TRBD1 identical over 8 junction bases. Including cysteine and phenylalanine, the CDR3 has 16 amino acids. Left in the record is the CDR3 DNA by itself, 48 bases read in frame from the first base. The germline V gene encodes CDR1 MGHDK and CDR2 SYGVNS. Clipping removes 4 bases from V and 4 bases from J, with 6 as the unmatched junction base count.